This is a list of T cell receptor beta chains from one sample in a study of CD8+CD57+ T cells in acquired aplastic anemia. TCRdb redid the calling of the reads with MiXCR, one entry per CDR3 protein. The sample includes 190,000 or so distinct CDR3 sequences, about half of them seen just once. Sequences were obtained from sorted CD4+, CD8+, or CD8+CD57+ T cells (not recorded which) from PBMCs. The receptor source for this set is a human donor with aplastic anemia. The CDR3 runs from the conserved cysteine through the conserved F or W. Fields, in order: D gene, V gene, J gene, clone size, CDR3 DNA, CDR3 protein. D genes are given only for firm matches. Not all rows give a size; the values are once, few, many and, for expanded clones, a class.

D gene: TRBD1
V gene: TRBV6-1
J gene: TRBJ1-3
clone size: many
CDR3 DNA: TGTGCCAGCAGTGAAGCAACAGGGGGGAACACCATATATTTT
CDR3 protein: CASSEATGGNTIYF

D gene: .
V gene: TRBV20-1
J gene: TRBJ2-7
clone size: .
CDR3 DNA: TGCAGTGCTAGATATGGGGGGTACGAGCAGTACTTC
CDR3 protein: CSARYGGYEQYF

D gene: TRBD1
V gene: TRBV28
J gene: TRBJ1-3
clone size: .
CDR3 DNA: TGTGCCAGCAGCCCTCCCGGGACAGAGCGCTCTGGAAACACCATATATTTT
CDR3 protein: CASSPPGTERSGNTIYF

D gene: .
V gene: TRBV20-1
J gene: TRBJ2-2
clone size: once
CDR3 DNA: TGCAGTGCTAGAGCGGAAGGAGGGGGCCTCAGGTCCGGGGAGCTGTTTTTT
CDR3 protein: CSARAEGGGLRSGELFF

D gene: .
V gene: TRBV7-9
J gene: TRBJ2-7
clone size: many
CDR3 DNA: TGTGCCACCTCGGACACTACCTACGAGCAGTACTTC
CDR3 protein: CATSDTTYEQYF

D gene: TRBD1
V gene: TRBV2
J gene: TRBJ1-5
clone size: few
CDR3 DNA: TGTGCCAGCAGTGACGAAGACAGGGATCTGTCGCCCCAGCATTTT
CDR3 protein: CASSDEDRDLSPQHF

D gene: .
V gene: TRBV19
J gene: TRBJ1-3
clone size: .
CDR3 DNA: TGTGCCAGTAGTATATTGCCGGGAAACACCATATATTTT
CDR3 protein: CASSILPGNTIYF

D gene: .
V gene: TRBV10-3
J gene: TRBJ2-3
clone size: many
CDR3 DNA: TGTGCCATCAGTGAGAGTAGTTCGGCAGATACGCAGTATTTT
CDR3 protein: CAISESSSADTQYF

D gene: TRBD2
V gene: TRBV4-2
J gene: TRBJ2-3
clone size: .
CDR3 DNA: TGTGCCAGCAGCCAACCCCCAGTAGGGACTAGCACAGATACACAGTATTTT
CDR3 protein: CASSQPPVGTSTDTQYF

D gene: .
V gene: TRBV24-1
J gene: TRBJ1-5
clone size: .
CDR3 DNA: TGTGCCACCAGTGATAGAACGGGGCTTGATTTTGATCAGCCCCAGCATTTT
CDR3 protein: CATSDRTGLDFDQPQHF

D gene: TRBD1
V gene: TRBV20-1
J gene: TRBJ2-7
clone size: few
CDR3 DNA: TGCAGTGCTACCGGGACAGTCGGCTACGAGCAGTACTTC
CDR3 protein: CSATGTVGYEQYF

D gene: .
V gene: TRBV19
J gene: TRBJ1-2
clone size: .
CDR3 DNA: TGTGCCACTGGGGCTAACTATGGCTACACCTTC
CDR3 protein: CATGANYGYTF

D gene: TRBD2
V gene: TRBV15
J gene: TRBJ2-3
clone size: .
CDR3 DNA: TGTGCCACCAGCAGAGAAGGACGCCTAGCGGACACAGATACGCAGTATTTT
CDR3 protein: CATSREGRLADTDTQYF

D gene: .
V gene: TRBV19
J gene: TRBJ2-3
clone size: .
CDR3 DNA: TGTGCCAGTAGTATAGCCGGGACAAAGGCCACAGATACGCAGTATTTT
CDR3 protein: CASSIAGTKATDTQYF

D gene: TRBD2
V gene: TRBV19
J gene: TRBJ2-7
clone size: few
CDR3 DNA: TGTGCCAGTAGCGATAGCGGGGGGTATTCCTACGAGCAGTACTTC
CDR3 protein: CASSDSGGYSYEQYF

D gene: .
V gene: TRBV27
J gene: TRBJ2-7
clone size: many
CDR3 DNA: TGTGCCAGCAAGGATATTGCGGGGAGCTCCTACGAGCAGTACTTC
CDR3 protein: CASKDIAGSSYEQYF

D gene: .
V gene: TRBV2
J gene: TRBJ2-7
clone size: few
CDR3 DNA: TGTGCCAGCGCCCTTAACCTCGTGGGGCAGTACTTC
CDR3 protein: CASALNLVGQYF

D gene: .
V gene: TRBV7-3
J gene: TRBJ2-2
clone size: many
CDR3 DNA: TGTGCCAGCAGGGCGTACAGGGACACCGGGGAGCTGTTTTTT
CDR3 protein: CASRAYRDTGELFF

D gene: TRBD1
V gene: TRBV2
J gene: TRBJ1-2
clone size: .
CDR3 DNA: TGTGCCAGCAGTGAACGGGACAGGTTTAACTATGGCTACACCTTC
CDR3 protein: CASSERDRFNYGYTF

D gene: .
V gene: TRBV7-2
J gene: TRBJ2-3
clone size: many
CDR3 DNA: TGTGCCAGCAGCTTTGAGGGTTCGGATACGCAGTATTTT
CDR3 protein: CASSFEGSDTQYF

D gene: .
V gene: TRBV10-3
J gene: TRBJ2-1
clone size: .
CDR3 DNA: TGTGCCATCAGTGACTCCACCGGTCCCTCCTACAATGAGCAGTTCTTC
CDR3 protein: CAISDSTGPSYNEQFF

D gene: .
V gene: TRBV24-1
J gene: TRBJ2-1
clone size: .
CDR3 DNA: TGTGCCACCAGTGATAAGGCACCCAGAAGGTCCTACAATGAGCAGTTCTTC
CDR3 protein: CATSDKAPRRSYNEQFF

D gene: TRBD2
V gene: TRBV20-1
J gene: TRBJ2-2
clone size: many
CDR3 DNA: TGCAGTGCTCGCTCCAAGGGGGCGGGAGGGCCCGGGGAGCTGTTTTTT
CDR3 protein: CSARSKGAGGPGELFF

D gene: TRBD1
V gene: TRBV2
J gene: TRBJ2-7
clone size: .
CDR3 DNA: TGTGCCAGCAGCCCCGTGGGGACAGGGTCCTACGAGCAGTACTTC
CDR3 protein: CASSPVGTGSYEQYF

D gene: .
V gene: TRBV19
J gene: TRBJ2-7
clone size: .
CDR3 DNA: TGTGCCAGTAGTATAGAGGGGAGTCGGGTCTCCTACGAGCAGTACTTC
CDR3 protein: CASSIEGSRVSYEQYF

D gene: .
V gene: TRBV5-1
J gene: TRBJ2-3
clone size: .
CDR3 DNA: TGCGCCAGCAGTTTGTTCGCAGGGGTAACAGATACGCAGTATTTT
CDR3 protein: CASSLFAGVTDTQYF

D gene: .
V gene: TRBV7-9
J gene: TRBJ2-7
clone size: .
CDR3 DNA: TGTGCCAGCAGCTCCACAGGGACCTCCTTCTGGGAGCAGTACTTC
CDR3 protein: CASSSTGTSFWEQYF

D gene: .
V gene: TRBV29-1
J gene: TRBJ1-6
clone size: .
CDR3 DNA: TGCAGCGTTGATTGGGGGGGATTCAATTCACCCCTCCACTTT
CDR3 protein: CSVDWGGFNSPLHF

D gene: .
V gene: TRBV5-6
J gene: TRBJ1-6
clone size: many
CDR3 DNA: TGTGCCAGCACCCTGAGGGTGGGGGGTAATTCACCCCTCCACTTT
CDR3 protein: CASTLRVGGNSPLHF

D gene: .
V gene: TRBV20-1
J gene: TRBJ2-1
clone size: .
CDR3 DNA: TGCAGTGCTAGCAGTTACAATGAGCAGTTCTTC
CDR3 protein: CSASSYNEQFF

D gene: TRBD1
V gene: TRBV15
J gene: TRBJ2-1
clone size: .
CDR3 DNA: TGTGCCACCCGGGACAGGCCCTACAATGAGCAGTTCTTC
CDR3 protein: CATRDRPYNEQFF

D gene: .
V gene: TRBV15
J gene: TRBJ2-7
clone size: many
CDR3 DNA: TGTGCCACCAGCGGGTGGACACCCTACGAGCAGTACTTC
CDR3 protein: CATSGWTPYEQYF

D gene: TRBD1
V gene: TRBV25-1
J gene: TRBJ2-1
clone size: .
CDR3 DNA: TGTGCCAGCAGTGAGGGACAGGGCACCTACAATGAGCAGTTCTTC
CDR3 protein: CASSEGQGTYNEQFF

D gene: TRBD2
V gene: TRBV6-2/TRBV6-3
J gene: TRBJ2-3
clone size: many
CDR3 DNA: TGTGCCAGCAGTTACAATCGGCTAGCGGGAGGGCCTCGCCCAGATACGCAGTATTTT
CDR3 protein: CASSYNRLAGGPRPDTQYF

D gene: TRBD1
V gene: TRBV2
J gene: TRBJ1-2
clone size: .
CDR3 DNA: TGTGCCAGCAGATCCACAGGGGGCGCCTACACCTTC
CDR3 protein: CASRSTGGAYTF

D gene: TRBD1
V gene: TRBV2
J gene: TRBJ2-5
clone size: few
CDR3 DNA: TGTGCCAGCAGTGATAGGACAGGAGAGACCCAGTACTTC
CDR3 protein: CASSDRTGETQYF

D gene: .
V gene: TRBV18
J gene: TRBJ2-7
clone size: few
CDR3 DNA: TGTGCCAGCTCAGTGGACACGAGCTCCTACGAGCAGTACTTC
CDR3 protein: CASSVDTSSYEQYF

D gene: .
V gene: TRBV9
J gene: TRBJ1-4
clone size: .
CDR3 DNA: TGTGCCAGAACGCCGGAAAAACTGTTTTTT
CDR3 protein: CARTPEKLFF

D gene: .
V gene: TRBV10-2
J gene: TRBJ1-6
clone size: .
CDR3 DNA: TGCGCCAGCAGTGAGAACGGGGCTGGTAATTCACCCCTCCACTTT
CDR3 protein: CASSENGAGNSPLHF

D gene: TRBD1
V gene: TRBV5-1
J gene: TRBJ1-1
clone size: few
CDR3 DNA: TGCGCCAGCAGCTTGGAGGTCACCGGACAGGGGTGGACTGAAGCTTTCTTT
CDR3 protein: CASSLEVTGQGWTEAFF

D gene: .
V gene: TRBV19
J gene: TRBJ1-5
clone size: many
CDR3 DNA: TGTGCCAGTAGACCAGACCACAGGGTAAGCAATCAGCCCCAGCATTTT
CDR3 protein: CASRPDHRVSNQPQHF

D gene: .
V gene: TRBV25-1
J gene: TRBJ1-1
clone size: .
CDR3 DNA: TGTGCCAGCAGTGATCTAACCCAGGGGTGGGGCACTGAAGCTTTCTTT
CDR3 protein: CASSDLTQGWGTEAFF